This T cell receptor (beta chain) was profiled in a study of cytomegalovirus exposure and HLA in healthy donors. Study observations and caveats: The authors listed 150 or so TCR beta chains as cytomegalovirus-associated. Further analysis was carried out later, and it showed several of the most significant clusters appearing linked to common viral pathogens.

Primers included in the PCR were 60 Vbeta and 13 Jbeta primers. Methods used by the authors: As a later analysis found, there were approximately 80 million unique TCR beta chains, of which roughly 11 million were shared. Sequencing was performed with immunoSEQ multiplex PCR; in TCRdb, only in-frame clones are kept and a portion is missing. V, J and clone size reflect that table, while D and trimming were determined from the DNA. Here the sample spans about 200,000 clones, roughly 80% being singletons. CDR3 length: 11 residues. The V gene's germline CDR1 is SGHKS and CDR2 YYEKEE (reference sequence). The V and J ends lost 2 bases and 8 bases respectively, with 7 bases between them. As concerns this clone: What it recognizes is unknown.

Sequenced input: PBMCs. The sequence came from a male donor in good health and CMV-seronegative. V and J are TRBV5-5 and TRBJ1-1, with unresolved D. DNA of the CDR3: TGTGCCAGCAGCTTATCACAGGAAGCTTTCTTT. This codes for CASSLSQEAFF.